Each of the 7 T cell receptor beta chains below was sequenced from the same sample in a study of blood T cell repertoires in COVID-19. Profiled with immunoSEQ multiplex PCR; TCRdb holds only in-frame clones, not every one. There are a few hundred thousand clones in the sample; around 88% occur only once, and 10% to 15% lies in the top ten. Sequenced material: peripheral blood. All receptors come from an elderly man with acute or convalescent COVID-19.

The chain joins TRBV7-2 to TRBJ1-6, with TRBD1 matching over 9 bases. Trimming took 1 base from V and 7 from J; bases not matched to a gene: 5. CDR3 length: 16 residues. Germline V CDR1 and CDR2: SGHTA, FQGNSA. The CDR3 DNA is TGTGCCAGCAGCTTAGGGGGAGGGACAGGGAATTCACCCCTCCACTTT. Its protein product is CASSLGGGTGNSPLHF. The whole variable domain, remainder taken from reference TRBV7-2 and TRBJ1-6, is GAGVSQSPSNKVTEKGKDVELRCDPISGHTALYWYRQSLGQGLEFLIYFQGNSAPDKSGLPSDRFSAERTGGSVSTLTIQRTQQEDSAVYLCASSLGGGTGNSPLHFGNGTRLTVT.

This chain links TRBV9 with TRBJ2-1; D is perhaps TRBD1 (5 bases). The CDR3 is 15 residues long. V lost 2 bases, J lost 6 bases, and 15 bases lay in between. CDR1 is SGDLS, CDR2 YYNGEE, per germline. CDR3 region: CASSVLDTRINEQFF. The DNA for the CDR3 is TGTGCCAGCAGCGTCTTGGACACGCGAATCAATGAGCAGTTCTTC.

The chain uses TRBV6-5 and TRBJ1-1; D is uncertain. This CDR3 contains 16 residues. CDR1 is MNHEY and CDR2 is SVGAGI in the germline V gene. V was clipped by 2 bases and J by 1 base, with 14 bases between them. The CDR3: CASSYPAAGGNTEAFF. In DNA, the CDR3 is TGTGCCAGCAGTTACCCGGCGGCGGGTGGGAACACTGAAGCTTTCTTT.

The rearrangement links TRBV10-3 to TRBJ1-2; 8 positions agree with TRBD1. Germline V gene sequence: CDR1 ENHRY, CDR2 SYGVKD. Losses at the gene ends were 0 bases for V and 4 bases for J; bases not matched to a gene: 4. The CDR3 spans 15 residues. The CDR3: CAISESGQAFYGYTF. DNA of the CDR3: TGTGCCATCAGTGAGTCGGGACAGGCATTCTATGGCTACACCTTC.

The chain has TRBV25-1 and TRBJ1-3; D might be TRBD1 (5 bases). Trimming took 3 bases from V and 5 from J, leaving 14 bases between them. The CDR3 runs 15 residues. Germline V gives CDR1 MGHDK, CDR2 SYGVNS. CDR3 amino acids: CASSETGRQRNTIYF. The CDR3 DNA reads as TGTGCCAGCAGTGAGACCGGCAGACAGCGAAACACCATATATTTT.

The chain has TRBV28 and TRBJ1-4, with TRBD1 matching 8 bases. J gave up 15 bases and V 6 bases, and 15 bases lay outside the gene matches. CDR3 length: 14 amino acids. CDR1 MDHEN and CDR2 SYDVKM come from the germline V gene. CDR3 coding DNA: TGTGCCAGCAGCCCGCGGGACAGGCAATTTAGGGTGTTTTTT. This gives the protein CASSPRDRQFRVFF.

This clone appeared a single time. The chain uses TRBV28 and TRBJ1-2, with TRBD1 identical over 7 bases. Germline assignment: CDR1 MDHEN and CDR2 SYDVKM. The CDR3 sequence is 14 residues long. The V gene end was trimmed by 6 bases and the J gene end by 2 bases; junction bases not matched to a gene: 6. CDR3 loop: CASSLGGQNYGYTF. CDR3 bases: TGTGCCAGCAGCCTAGGGGGCCAAAACTATGGCTACACCTTC.